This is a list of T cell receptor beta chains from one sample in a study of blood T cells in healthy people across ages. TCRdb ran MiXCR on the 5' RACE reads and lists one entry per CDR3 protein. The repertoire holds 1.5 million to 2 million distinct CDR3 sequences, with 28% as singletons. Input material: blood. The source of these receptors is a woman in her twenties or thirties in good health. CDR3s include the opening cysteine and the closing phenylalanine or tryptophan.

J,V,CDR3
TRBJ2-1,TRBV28,CASSRPTGLAGQGEQFF
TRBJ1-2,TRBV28,CAMIGTGGYTF
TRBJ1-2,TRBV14,CASSQDPGGYYVYTF
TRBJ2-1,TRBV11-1,CASSLPYGASTSGGSSYNEQFF
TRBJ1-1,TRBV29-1,CSVRKGGMNTEAFF
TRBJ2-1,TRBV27,CASSLFAGVPSAYNEQFF
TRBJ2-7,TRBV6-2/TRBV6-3,CASSYEGGRREQYF
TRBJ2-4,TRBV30,CAWSRTSGRGNIQYF
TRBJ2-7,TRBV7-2,CASRTGTGIPYEQYF
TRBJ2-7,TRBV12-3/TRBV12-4,CASILGARSYEQYF
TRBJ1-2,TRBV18,CASSPNSGQSAEGYTF
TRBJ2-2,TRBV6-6,CASSYAGDTGELFF
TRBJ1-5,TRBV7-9,CASSLAAGQNQPQHF